Below, one TCR beta chain is given with its context. Which antigen it targets is not known. It has no much larger one-base neighbor in the sample; base qualities were not kept. These data originate in a study of cytotoxic CD8 clonotypes in ibrutinib-treated CLL (dated by TCRdb to 2020 to 2022). With regard to the full study: The cohort included around 15 treatment-naive and roughly 10 relapsed/refractory patients; about 18 were IGHV unmutated. Response samples were taken after a median of 12 months on treatment, ranging from roughly 6 to 36 months. Cryopreserved peripheral blood mononuclear cells were collected before treatment, at response, and at either disease progression or sustained remission. Longitudinal samples were obtainable from about 30% of the roughly 90 participants in the trial. An average of about 250,000 productive templates and roughly 94,000 productive rearrangements was obtained per sample. Partial responses were observed in approximately 24 patients and complete responses in 2; after a median follow-up of 68 months, remission was maintained in 15 or so patients and progression was observed in approximately twelve. All remission and progressive disease samples were collected while patients were still receiving ibrutinib.

Overall study results and their limits: Sampling times were not matched between patients in sustained remission and patients whose disease was progressing, and lymph node repertoires were not examined. Clonality rose at ibrutinib response, remained stable during sustained remission, and dropped back toward baseline at progression. At baseline, clonality was higher than in age-matched healthy donors and showed a strong correlation with circulating CD8+ T-cell counts. Public clonotypes were rare and either contracted or stayed stable during treatment, and the rise in clonality at ibrutinib response reflected the expansion of private clonotypes.

Reading the germline V gene gives CDR1 SGHRS and CDR2 YFSETQ. From the cysteine up to the phenylalanine, the CDR3 has a length of 14 residues. Solely the CDR3 DNA is kept, with 42 bases framed from the first base. Ends trimmed: V by 2 bases, J by 3 bases; bases unmatched to a gene: 2. Each clonotype received, on average, about 9.7x coverage in deep resolution sequencing performed on a MiSeq, where the target depth lay between 1 in 1 million and 1 in 200,000 T cells. The immunoSEQ hsTCRB Kit was used to generate the TCR beta libraries. The original pipeline was this. Data were analyzed with ImmunoSEQ Data Assistant and ImmunoSEQ Analyzer, with V, D and J genes assigned per IMGT definitions. Clonality, with values ranging from 0 to 1, was calculated as one minus the normalized Shannon entropy of productive rearrangement frequencies. Only overrepresented clonotypes making up at least 0.05% of the repertoire of each patient were included in the public clonotype analysis. Thirteen age-matched healthy donor repertoires from immuneACCESS were used as controls for clonality. As stored in TCRdb, this immuneACCESS dataset retains in-frame rearrangements with V and J assigned. A fraction of the clones does not appear; measured against another copy, unresolved V genes explain less than half of the discrepancy, and the remainder lacks a known reason. V and J calls and clone size are as listed in that table; D and trimming were resolved from the DNA. This sample lists under 300,000 clones; more than 70% were detected once. About 5.7% of the sample is in the top ten clones.

The time point label of this sample denotes: progressive disease on ibrutinib. For TCR beta library preparation, roughly 2.2 micrograms of genomic DNA was extracted from cryopreserved PBMCs. Longitudinal blood samples from CLL patients receiving ibrutinib monotherapy were subjected to high-throughput TCR beta sequencing. Patients were enrolled in a phase 2 open-label single-center ibrutinib monotherapy trial. The receptor was isolated from a human donor with chronic lymphocytic leukemia. The specimen comprised PBMCs, sampled at disease progression, from a patient treated with ibrutinib. The chain uses TRBV5-1 and TRBJ2-5; the junction holds 9 bases that match TRBD2. The DNA sequence is given as TGCGCCAGCAGCTTTAGCGGGGGTGAAGAGACCCAGTACTTC. It is translated as CASSFSGGEETQYF.